A single sample is the source of the 15 T cell receptor beta chains below, sequenced in a study of cytomegalovirus exposure and HLA in healthy donors (dated by TCRdb to 2016 to 2017). Library creation used the immunoSEQ multiplex PCR assay. The multiplex PCR relied on a mix of 60 forward primers for TCR Vbeta segments and 13 reverse primers for TCR Jbeta segments. The table was pulled from immuneACCESS by TCRdb, which kept in-frame rearrangements only. Such tables lose some clones; where checked, under half of the loss comes from unresolved V genes, and the rest has no known cause. This sample's table lists about 130,000 clones. Approximately 1.7% of the sample goes to the ten largest clones. The sequenced material came from PBMCs. The receptors derive from a man between 18 and 29 years old in good health and CMV-seronegative.

The chain has TRBV5-1 and TRBJ2-4, with TRBD2 matching over 8 bases. CDR1 is SGHRS, CDR2 YFSETQ, per germline. The CDR3 has 15 residues. V was pared by 2 bases and J by 2 bases, with 3 bases of the junction left unmatched. CDR3 amino acids: CASSLSGSTKNIQYF. The CDR3 DNA is TGCGCCAGCAGCTTAAGCGGGAGTACCAAAAACATTCAGTACTTC.

The chain couples TRBV5-5 to TRBJ2-1; TRBD1 matches 9 bases. The CDR3 covers 13 residues. From germline, CDR1 is SGHKS and CDR2 YYEKEE (reference sequence). The J segment lost 7 bases and the V segment lost 4 bases, leaving 3 bases of the junction unmatched. The CDR3 DNA reads as TGTGCCAGCAGCGGGGGGACAGGGAATGAGCAGTTCTTC. Its translation: CASSGGTGNEQFF.

The gene calls are TRBV11-3 and TRBJ1-1; D gene uncertain. The V gene's germline CDR1 is SGHNT and CDR2 YENEEA. Trimming pared 3 bases from V and 1 base from J, leaving 9 bases between. This CDR3 spans 14 amino acids. The DNA of the CDR3 is TGTGCCAGCAGCTTTGTGCGGAAGAACACTGAAGCTTTCTTT. Residues: CASSFVRKNTEAFF.

The chain recombines TRBV5-4 with TRBJ2-3; a possible D gene is TRBD2 (6 bases). Per germline, CDR1 SGHNT and CDR2 YYREEE (reference sequence). Trimming cost V 4 bases and J 10 bases, with 16 bases left between them. CDR3 length: 13 amino acids. Written as DNA, the CDR3 is TGTGCCAGCAGCCTTGCGGGGACGGCGTCGCAGTATTTT. Translated: CASSLAGTASQYF.

The chain uses TRBV28 and TRBJ1-5, with 9 positions matching TRBD1. CDR1 and CDR2 (germline): MDHEN, SYDVKM. The ends lost 3 bases at V and 0 bases at J; junction bases unmatched: 6. This CDR3 spans 17 amino acids. The CDR3 bases are TGTGCCAGCAGTTTGGGGACAGGGCCCGATAGCAATCAGCCCCAGCATTTT. This gives the protein CASSLGTGPDSNQPQHF.

The rearrangement uses TRBV19 and TRBJ2-5, with TRBD1 matching over 9 bases. Unmatched junction bases numbered 7, after V lost 6 bases and J lost 2 bases. Per the germline V gene, CDR1 is LNHDA and CDR2 is SQIVND (reference sequence). CDR3 length: 15 amino acids. The CDR3 spells CASRVGTGIQETQYF. As DNA, the CDR3 is TGTGCCAGTAGAGTGGGGACAGGGATTCAAGAGACCCAGTACTTC.

This chain joins TRBV11-3 and TRBJ1-1, with D possibly being TRBD1 (5 bases). Germline loops: CDR1 SGHNT, CDR2 YENEEA. This CDR3 is 13 amino acids long. The germline V and J ends were trimmed by 4 bases and 2 bases, with 8 bases remaining between them. The DNA of the CDR3 is TGTGCCAGCAGCTCACAGGATAACACTGAAGCTTTCTTT. It is translated as CASSSQDNTEAFF.

The V and J genes are TRBV5-6 and TRBJ2-2; D is perhaps TRBD2 (5 bases). CDR1 and CDR2 from the germline V gene are SGHDT and YYEEEE. The CDR3 has 17 amino acids. Trimming pared 4 bases from V and 4 bases from J, leaving 20 bases between. CDR3 region: CASSLRDTGVTTGELFF. CDR3 coding DNA: TGTGCCAGCAGCCTGCGAGATACCGGGGTAACCACCGGGGAGCTGTTTTTT.

This chain connects TRBV27 to TRBJ2-6, with a possible D match to TRBD2 (6 bases). The CDR3 consists of 15 residues. Trimming removed 3 bases at V and 4 bases at J, with 10 bases between. CDR1 and CDR2 from the germline V gene are MNHEY and SMNVEV (reference sequence). The CDR3 DNA sequence: TGTGCCAGCAGTTTCGGAGGGATAGGGGCCAACGTCCTGACTTTC. Translation: CASSFGGIGANVLTF.

The V gene is TRBV6-5, the J gene TRBJ2-7, with 11 nucleotides matching TRBD1. Germline V gene lookup returns CDR1 MNHEY and CDR2 SVGAGI. The CDR3 length is 15 residues. Trimming removed 2 bases from V and 9 bases from J; junction bases left unmatched: 9. The CDR3 DNA reads TGTGCCAGCAGTTACACTTTGGACAGGGGGCGATCGCAGTACTTC. This sequence encodes CASSYTLDRGRSQYF.

V and J are TRBV27 and TRBJ2-7, with a tentative D call TRBD2 (7 bases). The germline V gene has CDR1 MNHEY and CDR2 SMNVEV (reference sequence). The CDR3 extends over 15 amino acids. V lost 9 bases and J lost 3, with 21 bases in between. The CDR3 DNA reads as TGTGCCAGAAAGAAAAGGTTGCGGGGGCACTACGAGCAGTACTTC. This sequence encodes CARKKRLRGHYEQYF.

In DNA, the CDR3 is TGTGCCAGCAGTGATCTGACAGGGAACCCAACTAATGAAAAACTGTTTTTT. It specifies CASSDLTGNPTNEKLFF. The chain combines TRBV2 with TRBJ1-4; TRBD1 matches at 7 bases. From germline, CDR1 is SNHLY and CDR2 FYNNEI. The CDR3 is 17 amino acids. The ends lost 3 bases at V and 0 bases at J; junction bases unmatched: 7.

The chain uses TRBV5-1 and TRBJ1-5; D might be TRBD1 (5 bases). Germline CDR1 reads SGHRS; CDR2 reads YFSETQ. V lost 4 bases and J 1 base, leaving 12 bases between the germline ends. This CDR3 is 15 amino acids long. CDR3 DNA: TGCGCCAGCAGCGAGGGAGGGACGAGCAATCAGCCCCAGCATTTT. Protein sequence: CASSEGGTSNQPQHF. Complete variable domain (other parts from reference TRBV5-1 and TRBJ1-5): KAGVTQTPRYLIKTRGQQVTLSCSPISGHRSVSWYQQTPGQGLQFLFEYFSETQRNKGNFPGRFSGRQFSNSRSEMNVSTLELGDSALYLCASSEGGTSNQPQHFGDGTRLSIL.

The CDR3: CASSLVGPGAAGAFF. Here the CDR3 DNA reads TGCGCCAGCAGCTTGGTGGGACCAGGGGCGGCCGGAGCTTTCTTT. V gene TRBV5-1 combines with J gene TRBJ1-1, with a possible D match to TRBD1 (6 bases). The CDR3 is 15 amino acids. V shed 0 bases and J shed 10 bases, with 19 bases lying between them. CDR1 and CDR2 (germline): SGHRS, YFSETQ.

This sequence joins TRBV19 and TRBJ1-5; D may be TRBD1 (5 bases). CDR1 and CDR2 (germline): LNHDA, SQIVND (reference sequence). Trimming took off 4 bases at V and 0 bases at J, with 10 bases between the two ends. This CDR3 is 15 amino acids long. Here the CDR3 reads CASSTVGHSNQPQHF. The CDR3 DNA is TGTGCCAGTAGTACGGTCGGACATAGCAATCAGCCCCAGCATTTT.